This passage covers 21 T cell receptor beta chains from one sample sequenced in a study of T cells in Graves' hyperthyroidism and ophthalmopathy. Regions amplified from RNA transcripts were the TCR beta CDR3 regions. First-round RT-PCR of the TCR CDR3 relied on the HTBI primer set. TCRdb independently ran MiXCR on the multiplex PCR reads; one entry per CDR3 protein. This sample has roughly 500,000 distinct CDR3 sequences, with 15% to 20% found just once. The sequenced sample was blood. The receptors were gathered from a woman in her 30s with Graves' ophthalmopathy.

This clonotype was counted only a few times. J is TRBJ2-5 and V is TRBV7-6; TRBD1 aligns across 9 bases. V lost 4 bases to trimming and J lost 5 bases; unmatched junction nucleotides: 8. The germline gives CDR1 SGHVS, CDR2 FNYEAQ. The CDR3 is 15 amino acids. The CDR3 nucleotides are TGTGCCAGCAGCTCGGCGGACAGGGGAGAGGAGACCCAGTACTTC. This codes for CASSSADRGEETQYF.

This clonotype was detected many times. The chain combines TRBV28 with TRBJ1-6; 7 nucleotides align to TRBD1. The junction had 12 bases not matched to a gene; V was cut back by 6 bases and J by 7 bases. This CDR3 comprises 16 residues. The germline V gene encodes CDR1 MDHEN and CDR2 SYDVKM. CDR3 nucleotide sequence: TGTGCCAGCAGAACAGCCGGACAGGTTTTAAATTCACCCCTCCACTTT. Translated, it gives CASRTAGQVLNSPLHF.

This chain connects TRBV9 to TRBJ2-7; D possibly uses TRBD1 or TRBD2 (6 bases each). CDR1 and CDR2 (germline): SGDLS, YYNGEE. V was pared by 4 bases and J by 2 bases, with 16 bases between. The CDR3 consists of 15 residues. The CDR3 spells CASSPGGGPPYEQYF. CDR3 nucleotides: TGTGCCAGCAGCCCCGGGGGCGGGCCGCCCTACGAGCAGTACTTC.

The rearrangement joins TRBV7-9 to TRBJ2-2; tentatively, D is TRBD1 (5 bases). The CDR3 loop spans 14 amino acids. The germline CDR1 and CDR2 sequences are SEHNR and FQNEAQ (reference sequence). V was shortened by 1 base and J by 4 bases, with 7 bases between the two germline ends. DNA of the CDR3: TGTGCCAGCAGCTTAGTGCAGGGCACCGGGGAGCTGTTTTTT. Its protein product is CASSLVQGTGELFF.

There are many counts of this clonotype. The chain joins TRBV20-1 to TRBJ2-5; D call uncertain. Germline CDR1 and CDR2: DFQATT and SNEGSKA (reference sequence). With 2 bases removed from V and 1 base from J, the gap between germline ends came to 2 bases. The CDR3 loop spans 11 amino acids. As DNA, the CDR3 is TGCAGTGCTAGACCCCAAGAGACCCAGTACTTC. Its translation is CSARPQETQYF.

This chain joins TRBV6-2 or TRBV6-3 and TRBJ2-7; 10 nucleotides match TRBD2. CDR1 is MNHEY and CDR2 is SVGEGT in the germline V gene. This CDR3 spans 17 amino acids. The V segment lost 6 bases and the J segment 0 bases; nucleotides outside the gene matches: 11. The CDR3 coding sequence is TGTGCCAGCAGCGACAGCCCCGGGACTAGCGACTCCTACGAGCAGTACTTC. Translation gives CASSDSPGTSDSYEQYF.

The chain combines TRBV27 with TRBJ2-1; 7 bases are a match to TRBD2. After removal of 6 bases from V and 5 bases from J, the junction contained 10 bases not matched to a gene. In germline, CDR1 is MNHEY, CDR2 SMNVEV (reference sequence). The CDR3 runs to 15 residues. The CDR3 loop reads CASSKRLAEHNEQFF. The CDR3 DNA reads as TGTGCCAGCAGCAAAAGACTAGCAGAACACAATGAGCAGTTCTTC.

This clonotype was counted between two and nine times. The V gene is TRBV7-6, the J gene TRBJ1-5; TRBD1 aligns across 9 bases. V gave up 5 bases and J gave up 6 bases; unmatched junction bases: 8. This CDR3 comprises 15 residues. Germline CDR1 reads SGHVS; CDR2 reads FNYEAQ. The CDR3 sequence: CASSGGQGFTQPQHF. CDR3 coding DNA: TGTGCCAGCAGCGGCGGACAGGGGTTTACTCAGCCCCAGCATTTT.

Ten or more counts support this clonotype. The chain recombines TRBV7-2 with TRBJ2-7; TRBD1 aligns across 7 bases. The CDR3 spans 13 residues. The germline CDR1 and CDR2 sequences are SGHTA and FQGNSA. Losses at the gene ends were 3 bases for V and 6 bases for J; bases not matched to a gene: 5. The DNA for the CDR3 is TGTGCCAGCAGCTTGATCCGGGACAGCGAGCAGTACTTC. Translated: CASSLIRDSEQYF.

The chain recombines TRBV6-9 with TRBJ2-5; a weak D match, TRBD2 (5 bases). Germline CDR1 reads MNHGY; CDR2 reads SVAAGI. V lost 4 bases to trimming and J lost 2 bases, with 17 bases between them. The CDR3 covers 16 residues. This CDR3 is CASSSFRRGSQETQYF. CDR3 nucleotide sequence: TGTGCCAGCAGTTCCTTCCGCCGGGGATCACAAGAGACCCAGTACTTC.

This clonotype was picked up many times. DNA of the CDR3: TGTGCCAGCAGCTTACGGCAGGGGGGTACCAATGAGCAGTTCTTC. Its protein product is CASSLRQGGTNEQFF. V and J are TRBV7-2 and TRBJ2-1, with TRBD1 as a possible D gene (7 bases). The CDR3 loop spans 15 amino acids. Per the germline V gene, CDR1 is SGHTA and CDR2 is FQGNSA. V was clipped by 2 bases and J by 6 bases, with 14 bases between them.

This clonotype has a handful of counts. This chain uses TRBV27 with TRBJ2-2; possibly TRBD1 for D (6 bases). Germline loops: CDR1 MNHEY, CDR2 SMNVEV (reference sequence). This CDR3 contains 19 residues. V was pared by 4 bases and J by 5 bases, with 26 bases between. The CDR3 nucleotides read TGTGCCAGCAGTTCCGGTAAACTTACAGGGATTAAAAGTACCGGGGAGCTGTTTTTT. Protein: CASSSGKLTGIKSTGELFF.

The V call is TRBV2, the J call TRBJ1-6; D is uncertain. V dropped 7 bases and J dropped 6 bases, with 13 bases sitting between them. CDR3 length equals 14 residues. Germline V lookup: CDR1 SNHLY, CDR2 FYNNEI. CDR3 sequence: CASKIRHLNSPLHF. The CDR3 region has the DNA TGTGCCAGCAAGATTAGACACCTTAATTCACCCCTCCACTTT.

The CDR3 loop is CASSERRSTQYF. DNA of the CDR3: TGCGCCAGCAGTGAGAGGCGATCTACGCAGTATTTT. The rearrangement links TRBV10-1 to TRBJ2-3; D gene uncertain. The CDR3 contains 12 residues. V was clipped by 2 bases and J by 8 bases, with 8 bases between them. The germline V gene has CDR1 WNHNN and CDR2 SYGVQD (reference sequence).

This chain joins TRBV6-6 and TRBJ2-4; D remains ambiguous. The CDR3 has 16 amino acids. Deletions cut 4 bases from V and 0 bases from J, with 13 bases between. The germline V gene encodes CDR1 MNHNY and CDR2 SVGAGI (reference sequence). CDR3 DNA: TGTGCCAGCAGTTCCTCGAACACGATAGCCAAAAACATTCAGTACTTC. It is translated as CASSSSNTIAKNIQYF.

This clonotype came up a few times. This CDR3 is CASTTGLAGVSYNEQFF. The CDR3 nucleotides read TGTGCCAGCACCACAGGACTAGCGGGAGTTTCCTACAATGAGCAGTTCTTC. This rearrangement joins TRBV7-9 to TRBJ2-1, with 13 nucleotides matching TRBD2. J was trimmed by 1 base and V by 7 bases; bases with no gene match: 7. This CDR3 has 17 residues. Germline loops: CDR1 SEHNR, CDR2 FQNEAQ (reference sequence). Full variable domain (outside the CDR3, taken from reference TRBV7-9 and TRBJ2-1): DTGVSQNPRHKITKRGQNVTFRCDPISEHNRLYWYRQTLGQGPEFLTYFQNEAQLEKSRLLSDRFSAERPKGSFSTLEIQRTEQGDSAMYLCASTTGLAGVSYNEQFFGPGTRLTVL.

This clonotype was picked up a small number of times. This chain links TRBV10-3 with TRBJ2-2; no definite D call. The CDR3 is 13 amino acids. With 5 bases removed from V and 4 bases from J, the gap between germline ends came to 8 bases. Germline CDR1 reads ENHRY; CDR2 reads SYGVKD. CDR3 in DNA: TGTGCCATCAGTTCTACCTCCACCGGGGAGCTGTTTTTT. The encoded protein is CAISSTSTGELFF.

This clonotype has at least ten counts. The chain carries TRBV6-2 or TRBV6-3 and TRBJ1-1, with a possible D match to TRBD1 (6 bases). V gave up 5 bases and J gave up 1 base, with 20 bases separating them. CDR3 length: 17 amino acids. The V gene's germline CDR1 is MNHEY and CDR2 SVGEGT. As DNA, the CDR3 is TGTGCCAGCAGTCATCGTGTGGGGGGCACAAAGAACACTGAAGCTTTCTTT. This codes for CASSHRVGGTKNTEAFF.

This clonotype was detected ten times or more. The chain couples TRBV7-9 to TRBJ2-7, with 8 bases matching TRBD2. Germline V CDR1 and CDR2: SEHNR, FQNEAQ (reference sequence). The V and J ends lost 4 bases and 2 bases, in that order; junction bases with no gene match: 7. This CDR3 has 15 amino acids. The DNA of the CDR3 is TGTGCCAGCAGCTCGTCCACTAGCGGTCCCTACGAGCAGTACTTC. Encoded protein: CASSSSTSGPYEQYF.

This clonotype was picked up many times. The chain employs TRBV28 and TRBJ2-7; D ambiguous. The germline V gene encodes CDR1 MDHEN and CDR2 SYDVKM. The CDR3 consists of 15 residues. The germline V and J ends were trimmed by 2 bases and 3 bases, with 14 bases remaining between them. The CDR3 nucleotides read TGTGCCAGCAGTTTAAGTCCCAGACCATACTACGAGCAGTACTTC. Protein sequence: CASSLSPRPYYEQYF.

This clonotype was seen repeatedly, ten times or more. The V gene is TRBV28, the J gene TRBJ2-2, with 9 bases that match TRBD1. This CDR3 spans 15 amino acids. The germline V gene has CDR1 MDHEN and CDR2 SYDVKM. The junction had 5 bases not matched to a gene; V was cut back by 3 bases and J by 6 bases. The CDR3 here is CASSFSRTGAGELFF. In DNA, the CDR3 is TGTGCCAGCAGTTTCTCCAGGACAGGGGCCGGGGAGCTGTTTTTT.